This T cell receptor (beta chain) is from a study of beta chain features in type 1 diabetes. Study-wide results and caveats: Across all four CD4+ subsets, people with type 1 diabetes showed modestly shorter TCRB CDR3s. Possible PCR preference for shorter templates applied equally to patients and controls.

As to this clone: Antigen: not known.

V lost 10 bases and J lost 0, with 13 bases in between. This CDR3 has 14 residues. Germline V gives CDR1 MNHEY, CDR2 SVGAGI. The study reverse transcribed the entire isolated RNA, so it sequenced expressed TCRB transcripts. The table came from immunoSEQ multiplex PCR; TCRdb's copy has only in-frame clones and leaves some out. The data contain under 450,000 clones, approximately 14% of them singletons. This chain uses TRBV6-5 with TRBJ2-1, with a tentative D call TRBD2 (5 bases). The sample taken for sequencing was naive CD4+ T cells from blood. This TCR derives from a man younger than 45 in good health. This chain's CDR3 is CATGLESSYNEQFF. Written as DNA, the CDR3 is TGTGCCACTGGACTGGAGAGCTCCTACAATGAGCAGTTCTTC.